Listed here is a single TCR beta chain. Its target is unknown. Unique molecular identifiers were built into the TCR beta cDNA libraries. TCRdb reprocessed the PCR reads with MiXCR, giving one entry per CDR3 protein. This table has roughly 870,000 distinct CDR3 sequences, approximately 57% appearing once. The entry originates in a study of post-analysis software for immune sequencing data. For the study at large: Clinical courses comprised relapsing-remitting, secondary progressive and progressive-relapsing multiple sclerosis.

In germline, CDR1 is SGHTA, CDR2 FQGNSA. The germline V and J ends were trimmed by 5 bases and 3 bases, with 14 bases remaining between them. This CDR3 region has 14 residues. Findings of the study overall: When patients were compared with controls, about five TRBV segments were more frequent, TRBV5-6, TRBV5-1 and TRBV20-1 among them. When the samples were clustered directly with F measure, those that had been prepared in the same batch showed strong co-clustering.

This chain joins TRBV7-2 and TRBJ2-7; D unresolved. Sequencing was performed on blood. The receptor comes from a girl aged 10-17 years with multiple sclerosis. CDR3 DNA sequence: TGTGCCAGCAGCGTTGACAAAGGCTGCTACGAGCAGTACTTC. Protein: CASSVDKGCYEQYF. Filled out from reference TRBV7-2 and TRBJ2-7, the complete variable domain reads GAGVSQSPSNKVTEKGKDVELRCDPISGHTALYWYRQSLGQGLEFLIYFQGNSAPDKSGLPSDRFSAERTGGSVSTLTIQRTQQEDSAVYLCASSVDKGCYEQYFGPGTRLTVT.